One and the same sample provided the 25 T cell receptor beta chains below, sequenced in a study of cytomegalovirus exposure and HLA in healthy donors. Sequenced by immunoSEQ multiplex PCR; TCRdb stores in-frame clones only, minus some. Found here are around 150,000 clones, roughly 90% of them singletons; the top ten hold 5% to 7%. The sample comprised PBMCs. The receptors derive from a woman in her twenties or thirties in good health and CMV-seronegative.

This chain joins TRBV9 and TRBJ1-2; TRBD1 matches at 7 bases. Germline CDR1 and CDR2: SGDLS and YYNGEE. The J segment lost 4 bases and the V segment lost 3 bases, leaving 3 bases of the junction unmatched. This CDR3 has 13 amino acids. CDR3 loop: CASSAGTAYGYTF. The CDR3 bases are TGTGCCAGCAGCGCCGGGACAGCCTATGGCTACACCTTC.

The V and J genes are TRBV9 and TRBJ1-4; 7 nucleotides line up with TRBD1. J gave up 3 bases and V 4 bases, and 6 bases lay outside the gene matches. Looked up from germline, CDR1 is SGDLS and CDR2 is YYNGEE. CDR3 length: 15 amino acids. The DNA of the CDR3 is TGTGCCAGCAGCCCGTCAGGGGGTCCTAATGAAAAACTGTTTTTT. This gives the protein CASSPSGGPNEKLFF. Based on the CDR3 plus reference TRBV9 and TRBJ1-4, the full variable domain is DSGVTQTPKHLITATGQRVTLRCSPRSGDLSVYWYQQSLDQGLQFLIQYYNGEERAKGNILERFSAQQFPDLHSELNLSSLELGDSALYFCASSPSGGPNEKLFFGSGTQLSVL.

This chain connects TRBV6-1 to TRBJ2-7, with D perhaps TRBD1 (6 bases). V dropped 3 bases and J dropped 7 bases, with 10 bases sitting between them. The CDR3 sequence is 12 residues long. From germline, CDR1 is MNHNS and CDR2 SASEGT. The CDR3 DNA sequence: TGTGCCAGCAGTGACAGGGGTTGGGAGCAGTACTTC. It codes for CASSDRGWEQYF.

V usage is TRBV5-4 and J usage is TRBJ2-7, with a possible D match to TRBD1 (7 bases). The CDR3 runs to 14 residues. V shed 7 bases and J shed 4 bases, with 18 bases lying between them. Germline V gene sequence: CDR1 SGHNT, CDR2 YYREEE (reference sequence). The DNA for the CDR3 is TGTGCCAGCGGCCGCGGGACAGACCTATACGAGCAGTACTTC. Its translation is CASGRGTDLYEQYF.

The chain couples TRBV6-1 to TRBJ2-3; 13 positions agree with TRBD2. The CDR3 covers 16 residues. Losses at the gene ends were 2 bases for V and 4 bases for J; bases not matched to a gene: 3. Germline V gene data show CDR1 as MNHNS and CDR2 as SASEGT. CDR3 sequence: CASSEWTSGGPDTQYF. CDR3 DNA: TGTGCCAGCAGTGAATGGACTAGCGGGGGCCCAGATACGCAGTATTTT.

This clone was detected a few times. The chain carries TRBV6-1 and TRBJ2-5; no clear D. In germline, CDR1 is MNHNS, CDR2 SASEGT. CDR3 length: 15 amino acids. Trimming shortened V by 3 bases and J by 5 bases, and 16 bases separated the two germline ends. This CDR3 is CASSDLDGTEETQYF. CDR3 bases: TGTGCCAGCAGTGATCTGGACGGTACGGAGGAGACCCAGTACTTC.

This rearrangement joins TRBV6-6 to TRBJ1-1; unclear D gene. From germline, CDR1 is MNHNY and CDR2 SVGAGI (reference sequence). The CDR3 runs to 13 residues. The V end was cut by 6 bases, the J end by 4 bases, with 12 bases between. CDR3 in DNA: TGTGCCAGCAGCTCTAGTGGTTCCACTGAAGCTTTCTTT. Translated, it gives CASSSSGSTEAFF.

CDR3 loop: CASSYSVRAEAFF. Written as DNA, the CDR3 is TGTGCCAGCAGTTACTCGGTAAGGGCAGAAGCTTTCTTT. This sequence joins TRBV6-5 and TRBJ1-1; D is uncertain. The CDR3 loop spans 13 amino acids. Germline CDR1 and CDR2: MNHEY and SVGAGI. Trimming stripped 0 bases from V and 8 bases from J, with 10 bases between.

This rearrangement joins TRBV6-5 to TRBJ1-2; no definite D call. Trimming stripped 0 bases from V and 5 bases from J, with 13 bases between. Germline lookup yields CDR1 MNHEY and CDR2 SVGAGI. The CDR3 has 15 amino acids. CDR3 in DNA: TGTGCCAGCAGTTACTCTGTGCAGGACCCGTATGGCTACACCTTC. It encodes CASSYSVQDPYGYTF.

In nucleotides, the CDR3 is TGTGCCAGCAGTTTAGCGGGTTATGGGGGAAACACCATATATTTT. Its translation: CASSLAGYGGNTIYF. The J gene is TRBJ1-3, the V gene TRBV27; no firm D call. The CDR3 sequence is 15 residues long. Per the germline V gene, CDR1 is MNHEY and CDR2 is SMNVEV (reference sequence). The ends were cut back, 2 bases at V and 4 bases at J, with 12 bases in the middle.

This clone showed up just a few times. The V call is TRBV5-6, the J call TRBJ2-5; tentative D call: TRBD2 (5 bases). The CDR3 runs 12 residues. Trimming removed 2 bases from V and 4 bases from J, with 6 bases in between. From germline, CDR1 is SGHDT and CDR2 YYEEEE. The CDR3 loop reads CASSFGLETQYF. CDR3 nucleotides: TGTGCCAGCAGCTTTGGACTAGAGACCCAGTACTTC.

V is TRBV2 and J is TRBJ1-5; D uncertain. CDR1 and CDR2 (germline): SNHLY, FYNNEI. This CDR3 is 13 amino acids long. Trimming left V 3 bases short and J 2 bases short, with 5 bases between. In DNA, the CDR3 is TGTGCCAGCAGTGATACGGGCAATCAGCCCCAGCATTTT. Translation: CASSDTGNQPQHF.

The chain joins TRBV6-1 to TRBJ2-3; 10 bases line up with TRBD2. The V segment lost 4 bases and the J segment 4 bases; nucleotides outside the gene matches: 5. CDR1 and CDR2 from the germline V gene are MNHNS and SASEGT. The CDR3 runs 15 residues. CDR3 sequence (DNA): TGTGCCAGCAGTGCGGTAGCGGGGGGACCAGATACGCAGTATTTT. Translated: CASSAVAGGPDTQYF.

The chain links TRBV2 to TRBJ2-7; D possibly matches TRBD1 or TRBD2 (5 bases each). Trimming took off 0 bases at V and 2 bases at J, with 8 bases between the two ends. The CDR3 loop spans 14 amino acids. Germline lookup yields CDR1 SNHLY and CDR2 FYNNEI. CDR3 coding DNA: TGTGCCAGCAGTGAAGCGGGACGGACCTACGAGCAGTACTTC. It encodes CASSEAGRTYEQYF.

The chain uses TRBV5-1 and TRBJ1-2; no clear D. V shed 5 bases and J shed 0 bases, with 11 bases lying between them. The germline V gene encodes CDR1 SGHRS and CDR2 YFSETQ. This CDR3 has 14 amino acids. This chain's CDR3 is CASSLGKANYGYTF. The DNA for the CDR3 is TGCGCCAGCAGTCTGGGGAAAGCTAACTATGGCTACACCTTC.

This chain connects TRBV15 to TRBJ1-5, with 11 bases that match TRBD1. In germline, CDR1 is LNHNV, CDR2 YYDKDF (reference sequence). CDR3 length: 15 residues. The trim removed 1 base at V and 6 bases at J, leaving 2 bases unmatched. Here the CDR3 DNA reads TGTGCCACCAGCAGAGGGACAGGGGGCTCTCAGCCCCAGCATTTT. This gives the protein CATSRGTGGSQPQHF.

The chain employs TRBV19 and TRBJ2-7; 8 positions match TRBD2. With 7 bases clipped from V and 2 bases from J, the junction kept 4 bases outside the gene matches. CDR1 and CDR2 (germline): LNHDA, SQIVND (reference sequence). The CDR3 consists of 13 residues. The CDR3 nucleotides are TGTGCCAGTACCCCGGGGGGGGCCTACGAGCAGTACTTC. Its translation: CASTPGGAYEQYF.

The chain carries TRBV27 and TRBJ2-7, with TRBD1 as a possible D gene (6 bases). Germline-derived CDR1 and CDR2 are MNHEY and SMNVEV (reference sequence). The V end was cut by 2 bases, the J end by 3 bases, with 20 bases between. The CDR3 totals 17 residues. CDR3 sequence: CASSLILSEQGVYEQYF. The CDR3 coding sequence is TGTGCCAGCAGTTTAATACTATCAGAACAGGGAGTCTACGAGCAGTACTTC.

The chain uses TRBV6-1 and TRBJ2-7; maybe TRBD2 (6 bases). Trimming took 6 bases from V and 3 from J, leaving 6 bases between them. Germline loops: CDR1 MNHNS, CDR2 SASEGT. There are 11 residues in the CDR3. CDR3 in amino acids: CASRGGYEQYF. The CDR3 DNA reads TGTGCCAGCAGGGGGGGCTACGAGCAGTACTTC.

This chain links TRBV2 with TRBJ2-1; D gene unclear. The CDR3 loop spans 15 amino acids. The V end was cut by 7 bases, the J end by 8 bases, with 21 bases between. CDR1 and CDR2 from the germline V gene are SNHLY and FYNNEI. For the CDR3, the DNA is TGTGCCAGCATTAGCCAGCTAATAAGGCCCGATGAGCAGTTCTTC. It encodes CASISQLIRPDEQFF.

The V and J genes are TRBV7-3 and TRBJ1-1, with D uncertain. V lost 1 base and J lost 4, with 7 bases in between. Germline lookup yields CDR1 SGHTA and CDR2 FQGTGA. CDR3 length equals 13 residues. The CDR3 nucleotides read TGTGCCAGCAGCTTAATAGTAGGCACTGAAGCTTTCTTT. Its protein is CASSLIVGTEAFF.

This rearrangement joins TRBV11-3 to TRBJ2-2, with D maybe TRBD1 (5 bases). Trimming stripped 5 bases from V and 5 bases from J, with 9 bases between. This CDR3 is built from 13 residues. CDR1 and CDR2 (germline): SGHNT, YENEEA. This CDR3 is CASSDDRTGELFF. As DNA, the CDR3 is TGTGCCAGCAGCGATGACAGAACCGGGGAGCTGTTTTTT.

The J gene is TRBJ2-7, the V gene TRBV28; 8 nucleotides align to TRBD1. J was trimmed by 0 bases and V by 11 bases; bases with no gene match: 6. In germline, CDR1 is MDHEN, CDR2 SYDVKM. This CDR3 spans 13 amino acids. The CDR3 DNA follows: TGTGCCGGAGCCGGGACAGGCTCCTACGAGCAGTACTTC. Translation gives CAGAGTGSYEQYF.

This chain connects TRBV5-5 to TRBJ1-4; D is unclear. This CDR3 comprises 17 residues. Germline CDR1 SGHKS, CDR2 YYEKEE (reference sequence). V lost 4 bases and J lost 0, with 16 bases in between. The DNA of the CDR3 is TGTGCCAGCAGCCCGAGGCGGGTGGAACCAACTAATGAAAAACTGTTTTTT. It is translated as CASSPRRVEPTNEKLFF.

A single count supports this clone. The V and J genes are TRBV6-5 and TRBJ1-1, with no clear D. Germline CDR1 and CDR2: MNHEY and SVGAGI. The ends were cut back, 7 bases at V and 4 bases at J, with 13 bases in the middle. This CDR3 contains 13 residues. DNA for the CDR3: TGTGCCAGCAAAATCACCAGAGGCACTGAAGCTTTCTTT. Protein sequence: CASKITRGTEAFF.